Listed below are T cell receptor beta chains from one sample, sequenced in a study of cytotoxic CD8 clonotypes in ibrutinib-treated CLL. Method: immunoSEQ multiplex PCR; TCRdb's copy keeps in-frame clones and lacks some. The sample has 97,000 or so clones, around 80% seen once. The sequenced sample was PBMCs, obtained after 12 months of ibrutinib treatment. The receptors come from a human donor with chronic lymphocytic leukemia. Each CDR3 is given with its conserved first and last residue. D genes are given only for firm matches. A row's size may be missing; if present it is once, few, many or a size class.

v_call: TRBV13; d_call: NA; clone_size: NA; j_call: TRBJ1-4; cdr3_nt: TGTGCCAGCAGCTTGGTAGGGTTCGGCGAAAAACTGTTTTTT; cdr3_aa: CASSLVGFGEKLFF
v_call: TRBV15; d_call: NA; clone_size: NA; j_call: TRBJ1-5; cdr3_nt: TGTGCCACCAGCAGAGGTGGAGGGGTGAATCAGCCCCAGCATTTT; cdr3_aa: CATSRGGGVNQPQHF
v_call: TRBV5-6; d_call: TRBD1; clone_size: NA; j_call: TRBJ1-4; cdr3_nt: TGTGCCAGCAGCCTGACGGGGACAGGGTATGAAAAACTGTTTTTT; cdr3_aa: CASSLTGTGYEKLFF
v_call: TRBV16; d_call: NA; clone_size: few; j_call: TRBJ1-2; cdr3_nt: TGTGCCAGCAGCCAATCGACGGCACTGGGGGGCTACACCTTC; cdr3_aa: CASSQSTALGGYTF
v_call: TRBV23-1; d_call: TRBD1; clone_size: many; j_call: TRBJ1-1; cdr3_nt: TGCGCCAGCGATTGTCGAGGGACAGGACAGGTCAGGTGTTACACTGAAGCTTTCTTT; cdr3_aa: CASDCRGTGQVRCYTEAFF
v_call: TRBV28; d_call: TRBD1; clone_size: NA; j_call: TRBJ2-7; cdr3_nt: TGTGCCATCACCGATCGGGACAGGCAGTACTTC; cdr3_aa: CAITDRDRQYF
v_call: TRBV10-1; d_call: NA; clone_size: NA; j_call: TRBJ2-2; cdr3_nt: TGCGCCAGCAGTGAGCCAGGGGCGAATACGAACACCGGGGAGCTGTTTTTT; cdr3_aa: CASSEPGANTNTGELFF
v_call: TRBV7-8; d_call: NA; clone_size: NA; j_call: TRBJ2-1; cdr3_nt: TGTGCCAGCAGCCAGAAATTGACAGTGTACAATGAGCAGTTCTTC; cdr3_aa: CASSQKLTVYNEQFF
v_call: TRBV5-1; d_call: TRBD1; clone_size: NA; j_call: TRBJ2-6; cdr3_nt: TGCGCCAGCAGCCCCGGGACAGTGCTCTCCGGGGCCAACGTCCTGACTTTC; cdr3_aa: CASSPGTVLSGANVLTF
v_call: TRBV7-2; d_call: NA; clone_size: NA; j_call: TRBJ1-2; cdr3_nt: TGTGCCAGCAGCTTAGAGTACAGGGAGAGAGATGGCTACACCTTC; cdr3_aa: CASSLEYRERDGYTF
v_call: TRBV2; d_call: NA; clone_size: NA; j_call: TRBJ2-5; cdr3_nt: TGTGCCAGCAGTAGCTTAGACTGGAAAGAGACCCAGTACTTC; cdr3_aa: CASSSLDWKETQYF
v_call: TRBV10-2; d_call: TRBD1; clone_size: NA; j_call: TRBJ2-7; cdr3_nt: TGCGCCAGCAGTGAGCCGAGGGGACAGGGGGTTACCTACGAGCAGTACTTC; cdr3_aa: CASSEPRGQGVTYEQYF
v_call: TRBV4-2; d_call: NA; clone_size: once; j_call: TRBJ1-2; cdr3_nt: TGTGCCAGCAGCCCCCACCGGGGTTCTAACTATGGCTACACCTTC; cdr3_aa: CASSPHRGSNYGYTF
v_call: TRBV9; d_call: NA; clone_size: NA; j_call: TRBJ2-3; cdr3_nt: TGTGCCAGCAGCCCCGGGGCTTCTCGGGATACGCAGTATTTT; cdr3_aa: CASSPGASRDTQYF
v_call: TRBV25-1; d_call: NA; clone_size: NA; j_call: TRBJ2-3; cdr3_nt: TGTGCCAGCAGCTCCCGACAGGATTTTGCAGATACGCAGTATTTT; cdr3_aa: CASSSRQDFADTQYF
v_call: TRBV6-5; d_call: TRBD1; clone_size: NA; j_call: TRBJ1-1; cdr3_nt: TGTGCCAGCAGCCGGGGACAGGGAATCGGTGGAGCTTTCTTT; cdr3_aa: CASSRGQGIGGAFF
v_call: TRBV4-3; d_call: NA; clone_size: many; j_call: TRBJ2-7; cdr3_nt: TGCGCCAGCAGCCAAGATAGGGGAGGCGCCTACGAGCAGTACTTC; cdr3_aa: CASSQDRGGAYEQYF